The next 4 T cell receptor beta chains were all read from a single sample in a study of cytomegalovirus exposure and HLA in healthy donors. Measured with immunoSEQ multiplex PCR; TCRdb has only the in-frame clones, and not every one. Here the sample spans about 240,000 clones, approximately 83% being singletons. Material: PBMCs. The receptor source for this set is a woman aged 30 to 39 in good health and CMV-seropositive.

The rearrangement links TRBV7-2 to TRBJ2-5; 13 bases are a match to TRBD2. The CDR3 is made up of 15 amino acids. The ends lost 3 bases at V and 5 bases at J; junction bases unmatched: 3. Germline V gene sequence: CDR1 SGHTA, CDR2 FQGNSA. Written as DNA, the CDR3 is TGTGCCAGCAGCTTCGGGACTAGCGGGACTGAGACCCAGTACTTC. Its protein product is CASSFGTSGTETQYF. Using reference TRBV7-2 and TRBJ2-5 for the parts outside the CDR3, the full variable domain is GAGVSQSPSNKVTEKGKDVELRCDPISGHTALYWYRQSLGQGLEFLIYFQGNSAPDKSGLPSDRFSAERTGGSVSTLTIQRTQQEDSAVYLCASSFGTSGTETQYFGPGTRLLVL.

CDR3 sequence: CASSLASEQPYEQYF. CDR3 nucleotide sequence: TGCGCCAGCAGCCTAGCGTCGGAACAGCCGTACGAGCAGTACTTC. The chain carries TRBV5-1 and TRBJ2-7; tentative D call: TRBD2 (6 bases). CDR3 length: 15 residues. Between the trimmed V and J ends, which lost 4 bases and 4 bases, there was a span of 18 bases. From germline, CDR1 is SGHRS and CDR2 YFSETQ.

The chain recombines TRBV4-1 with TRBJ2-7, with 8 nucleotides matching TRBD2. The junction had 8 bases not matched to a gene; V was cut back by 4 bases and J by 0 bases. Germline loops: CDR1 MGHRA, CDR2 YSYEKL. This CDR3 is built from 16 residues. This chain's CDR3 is CASSRGGLEFSYEQYF. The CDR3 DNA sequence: TGCGCCAGCAGCCGGGGGGGACTAGAATTCTCCTACGAGCAGTACTTC.

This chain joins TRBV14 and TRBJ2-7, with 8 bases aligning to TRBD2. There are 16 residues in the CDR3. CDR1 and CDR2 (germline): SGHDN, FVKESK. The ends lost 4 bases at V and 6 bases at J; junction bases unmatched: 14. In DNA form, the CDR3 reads TGTGCCAGCAGCCTCAGGCCGATAGCGGGGCAGGTCGAGCAGTACTTC. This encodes CASSLRPIAGQVEQYF.